Below, 29 T cell receptor beta chains from the same sample are listed, as sequenced in a study of cytomegalovirus exposure and HLA in healthy donors (dated by TCRdb to 2016 to 2017). The library came from the immunoSEQ multiplex PCR assay. For the multiplex PCR, a mixture combining 60 forward primers for TCR Vbeta segments and 13 reverse primers for TCR Jbeta segments was used. TCRdb carries this immuneACCESS record with in-frame sequences only. Its versions omit some clonotypes, under half of them owing to an unresolved V gene in the studies checked, with the rest unexplained. Within this sample are 70,000 to 95,000 clones, with approximately 60% of them counted one time only. Roughly 6% of the sample belongs to the ten largest clones. Source material: PBMCs. These receptors were collected from a woman aged 30 to 39 in good health and CMV-seropositive.

This chain uses TRBV5-8 with TRBJ1-5, with TRBD1 matching 8 bases. This CDR3 comprises 15 residues. V gave up 4 bases and J gave up 2 bases; unmatched junction bases: 5. The germline CDR1 and CDR2 sequences are SGHTS and YDEGEE. In DNA form, the CDR3 reads TGTGCCAGCAGCGCCCAGGGGGCTGGCAATCAGCCCCAGCATTTT. This sequence encodes CASSAQGAGNQPQHF.

The rearrangement joins TRBV21-1 to TRBJ2-2; the table's D call of TRBD1 was not tested on the DNA. TRBV21-1 is a documented pseudogene. This CDR3 is built from 11 residues. The DNA of the CDR3 is TGTGCCAGCAGCCCAACCGGGGAGCTGTTTTTT. It is translated as CASSPTGELFF.

Only one count was recorded for this clone. This chain uses TRBV7-2 with TRBJ1-1, with a weak D call TRBD1 (5 bases). Deletions cut 5 bases from V and 5 bases from J, with 18 bases between. Germline CDR1 is SGHTA and CDR2 is FQGNSA. The CDR3 length is 15 residues. The CDR3 here is CASSPGPPPATEAFF. CDR3 coding DNA: TGTGCCAGCAGCCCAGGGCCTCCACCGGCAACTGAAGCTTTCTTT.

This clone turned up a few times. This chain links TRBV4-3 with TRBJ2-7; possibly TRBD2 for D (6 bases). CDR3 length equals 14 residues. Germline V CDR1 and CDR2: LGHNA, YSLEER. The V gene lost 7 bases and the J gene lost 3 bases, with 16 bases spanning the gap. As DNA, the CDR3 is TGCGCCAGCACCACAGCGGGCACCCTCTACGAGCAGTACTTC. Translation: CASTTAGTLYEQYF.

The chain is built from TRBV28 and TRBJ1-5; D gene uncertain. V shed 4 bases and J shed 5 bases, with 6 bases lying between them. The CDR3 spans 12 residues. Germline CDR1 and CDR2: MDHEN and SYDVKM. The CDR3 here is CASSYLYQPQHF. The CDR3 coding sequence is TGTGCCAGCAGTTACTTGTATCAGCCCCAGCATTTT.

V is TRBV7-9 and J is TRBJ2-1, with D uncertain. There are 11 residues in the CDR3. Germline CDR1 reads SEHNR; CDR2 reads FQNEAQ (reference sequence). Between the trimmed V and J ends, which lost 3 bases and 16 bases, there was a span of 13 bases. The CDR3 coding sequence is TGTGCCAGCAGCTTGAACGCTATAATATTCTTC. It specifies CASSLNAIIFF.

This clone was seen once. The rearrangement joins TRBV29-1 to TRBJ2-5; 7 positions agree with TRBD2. The CDR3 covers 13 residues. Losses at the gene ends were 6 bases for V and 5 bases for J; bases not matched to a gene: 9. The germline CDR1 and CDR2 sequences are SQVTM and ANQGSEA. The chain's CDR3 is CSVKRGVEETQYF. DNA of the CDR3: TGCAGCGTCAAACGGGGGGTGGAGGAGACCCAGTACTTC.

This clone was detected a few times. This sequence joins TRBV6-5 and TRBJ2-7; a weak D match, TRBD2 (6 bases). Germline CDR1 MNHEY, CDR2 SVGAGI. The CDR3 is 16 residues long. The germline V and J ends were trimmed by 0 bases and 3 bases, with 15 bases remaining between them. The CDR3 nucleotides are TGTGCCAGCAGTTACTCTGGGGGGTCTACTTTCTACGAGCAGTACTTC. This sequence encodes CASSYSGGSTFYEQYF.

This clone was detected only a few times. The CDR3 reads CASSPLQGGTGELFF. In nucleotides, the CDR3 is TGTGCCAGCAGCCCCCTGCAGGGAGGCACCGGGGAGCTGTTTTTT. This sequence joins TRBV7-2 and TRBJ2-2; the D gene is possibly TRBD2 (6 bases). The CDR3 consists of 15 residues. Trimming took 5 bases from V and 4 from J, leaving 14 bases between them. Germline values: CDR1 SGHTA, CDR2 FQGNSA.

This clone came up a few times. The chain couples TRBV30 to TRBJ1-1; 9 nucleotides agree with TRBD1. The CDR3 has 11 amino acids. In germline, CDR1 is GTSNPN, CDR2 SVGIG (reference sequence). After removal of 5 bases from V and 7 bases from J, the junction contained 2 bases not matched to a gene. The CDR3 spells CAWRQGVEAFF. The CDR3 nucleotides read TGTGCCTGGCGACAGGGGGTTGAAGCTTTCTTT. Using reference TRBV30 and TRBJ1-1 for the parts outside the CDR3, the full variable domain is SQTIHQWPATLVQPVGSPLSLECTVEGTSNPNLYWYRQAAGRGLQLLFYSVGIGQISSEVPQNLSASRPQDRQFILSSKKLLLSDSGFYLCAWRQGVEAFFGQGTRLTVV.

Only a few counts were recorded for this clone. The genes are TRBV5-1 and TRBJ1-1; 7 nucleotides align to TRBD1. After removal of 4 bases from V and 5 bases from J, the junction contained 8 bases not matched to a gene. The CDR3 totals 14 residues. CDR1 and CDR2 (germline): SGHRS, YFSETQ. CDR3 in DNA: TGCGCCAGCAGCGGACACCAGGGGGTAACTGAAGCTTTCTTT. Protein sequence: CASSGHQGVTEAFF.

The genes are TRBV27 and TRBJ2-1; 9 positions match TRBD1. CDR1 and CDR2 from the germline V gene are MNHEY and SMNVEV (reference sequence). Trimming removed 6 bases from V and 10 bases from J; junction bases left unmatched: 7. The CDR3 has 13 residues. The CDR3 is CASSLQGAGEQFF. DNA of the CDR3: TGTGCCAGCAGCCTACAGGGGGCGGGAGAGCAGTTCTTC.

V usage is TRBV18 and J usage is TRBJ2-6; 7 nucleotides match TRBD1. This CDR3 comprises 17 residues. V trimming: 3 bases; J trimming: 4 bases; junction bases outside the gene matches: 9. The V gene's germline CDR1 is KGHSH and CDR2 LQKENI. The CDR3 loop reads CASSPGTAPGGANVLTF. The CDR3 DNA reads TGTGCCAGCTCACCGGGGACAGCCCCAGGAGGGGCCAACGTCCTGACTTTC.

The chain has TRBV13 and TRBJ1-6; TRBD1 might be the D (5 bases). Germline CDR1 and CDR2: PRHDT and FYEKMQ (reference sequence). V lost 4 bases, J lost 6 bases, and 7 bases lay in between. The CDR3 consists of 13 residues. CDR3 region: CASSSQGNSPLHF. The CDR3 nucleotides read TGTGCCAGCAGCTCCCAGGGTAATTCACCCCTCCACTTT. The variable domain in full, completed from reference TRBV13 and TRBJ1-6, reads AAGVIQSPRHLIKEKRETATLKCYPIPRHDTVYWYQQGPGQDPQFLISFYEKMQSDKGSIPDRFSAQQFSDYHSELNMSSLELGDSALYFCASSSQGNSPLHFGNGTRLTVT.

This clone was detected only once. Its ends do not fully match the called genes, so a read error is possible. Other DNA sequences in this specimen translate into the identical CDR3. The chain carries TRBV6-1 and TRBJ1-2; 7 bases match TRBD1. This CDR3 spans 15 amino acids. Germline CDR1 and CDR2: MNHNS and SASEGT. The CDR3 is CASIPRDSQDYGYTF. As DNA, the CDR3 is TGTGCCAGCATTCCCCGGGACAGCCAGGACTACGGCTACACTTTC.

This clone was detected only a few times. The chain combines TRBV7-2 with TRBJ2-7; TRBD1 might be the D (5 bases). The CDR3 is 15 residues long. The germline V and J ends were trimmed by 1 base and 4 bases, with 14 bases remaining between them. Germline values: CDR1 SGHTA, CDR2 FQGNSA. The CDR3 sequence: CASSLVRDSQYEQYF. For the CDR3, the DNA is TGTGCCAGCAGCTTAGTCCGTGACAGCCAATACGAGCAGTACTTC.

The DNA for the CDR3 is TGTGCCAGCAGTCCCAGACAGGGGGTAGCCAAAAACATTCAGTACTTC. Protein: CASSPRQGVAKNIQYF. This rearrangement joins TRBV28 to TRBJ2-4, with TRBD1 identical over 9 bases. Germline CDR1 MDHEN, CDR2 SYDVKM. V shed 5 bases, J shed 0 bases, and the junction held 5 bases outside the gene matches. CDR3 length: 16 amino acids.

The rearrangement uses TRBV7-2 and TRBJ1-1; TRBD1 might be the D (5 bases). The CDR3 sequence is 13 residues long. V lost 3 bases and J 2 bases, leaving 7 bases between the germline ends. Germline CDR1 reads SGHTA; CDR2 reads FQGNSA. The CDR3, as DNA: TGTGCCAGCAGCTTCAGGGTTAACACTGAAGCTTTCTTT. Translation: CASSFRVNTEAFF.

Only a few counts were recorded for this clone. The chain couples TRBV7-3 to TRBJ2-7; no clear D gene. The CDR3 totals 13 residues. Germline CDR1 reads SGHTA; CDR2 reads FQGTGA. V lost 1 base and J 3 bases, leaving 7 bases between the germline ends. The CDR3, as DNA: TGTGCCAGCAGCTTAAGTTTCGGCTACGAGCAGTACTTC. Its protein product is CASSLSFGYEQYF.

The chain couples TRBV7-9 to TRBJ2-7; D gene ambiguous. This CDR3 comprises 14 residues. With 5 bases removed from V and 0 bases from J, the gap between germline ends came to 11 bases. Germline V lookup: CDR1 SEHNR, CDR2 FQNEAQ (reference sequence). CDR3 sequence reads: CASSPTTSSYEQYF. CDR3 bases: TGTGCCAGCAGCCCCACTACAAGCTCCTACGAGCAGTACTTC.

The genes are TRBV5-1 and TRBJ2-7, with 10 nucleotides matching TRBD1. Germline assignment: CDR1 SGHRS and CDR2 YFSETQ. V lost 2 bases to trimming and J lost 6 bases; unmatched junction nucleotides: 8. The CDR3 runs 15 residues. CDR3 region: CASSFLTGGGSEQYF. For the CDR3, the DNA is TGCGCCAGCAGCTTTCTGACAGGGGGCGGGAGCGAGCAGTACTTC. The whole variable domain, remainder taken from reference TRBV5-1 and TRBJ2-7, is KAGVTQTPRYLIKTRGQQVTLSCSPISGHRSVSWYQQTPGQGLQFLFEYFSETQRNKGNFPGRFSGRQFSNSRSEMNVSTLELGDSALYLCASSFLTGGGSEQYFGPGTRLTVT.

This clone was picked up one time. This rearrangement joins TRBV7-9 to TRBJ1-2; 9 bases map to TRBD1. V lost 1 base to trimming and J lost 5 bases; unmatched junction nucleotides: 5. This CDR3 contains 15 residues. From germline, CDR1 is SEHNR and CDR2 FQNEAQ (reference sequence). In DNA form, the CDR3 reads TGTGCCAGCAGCTTAGGACCGGACAGGGGTTATGGCTACACCTTC. Amino acid sequence: CASSLGPDRGYGYTF. Full variable domain (rest looked up from reference TRBV7-9 and TRBJ1-2): DTGVSQNPRHKITKRGQNVTFRCDPISEHNRLYWYRQTLGQGPEFLTYFQNEAQLEKSRLLSDRFSAERPKGSFSTLEIQRTEQGDSAMYLCASSLGPDRGYGYTFGSGTRLTVV.

This clone was seen a few times. V usage is TRBV30 and J usage is TRBJ2-3; D not resolved. Deletions cut 0 bases from V and 9 bases from J, with 13 bases between. The CDR3 is 13 residues long. Per germline, CDR1 GTSNPN and CDR2 SVGIG (reference sequence). The CDR3 region is CAWSVPPPGTQYF. DNA of the CDR3: TGTGCCTGGAGTGTACCCCCCCCCGGGACGCAGTATTTT.

In this sample, this clone turned up a few times. This chain connects TRBV4-1 to TRBJ2-5; D gene unclear. The CDR3 consists of 13 residues. CDR1 and CDR2 from the germline V gene are MGHRA and YSYEKL. Trimming took off 4 bases at V and 4 bases at J, with 10 bases between the two ends. The CDR3 coding sequence is TGCGCCAGCAGCCGGGCACTTCGAGAGACCCAGTACTTC. Its protein product is CASSRALRETQYF.

This clone occurred once. This chain links TRBV20-1 with TRBJ1-1, with D hard to call. V was clipped by 6 bases and J by 7 bases, with 12 bases between them. The CDR3 is 11 residues long. The germline V gene encodes CDR1 DFQATT and CDR2 SNEGSKA (reference sequence). CDR3 DNA: TGCAGTGCCTCCCGGACTATTGAAGCTTTCTTT. It encodes CSASRTIEAFF.

This clone has a single count. The chain employs TRBV10-3 and TRBJ1-2; TRBD1 is a possible D gene (5 bases). Germline CDR1 and CDR2: ENHRY and SYGVKD. V was trimmed by 3 bases and J by 7 bases, leaving 15 bases between them. The length of the CDR3 is 14 residues. The CDR3 bases are TGTGCCATCAGTGAAGCGGGCAGGGAAGGTGGCTACACCTTC. This sequence encodes CAISEAGREGGYTF.

V and J are TRBV14 and TRBJ1-1, with D perhaps TRBD1 (5 bases). CDR3 length equals 16 residues. In germline, CDR1 is SGHDN, CDR2 FVKESK. Trimming took 4 bases from V and 0 from J, leaving 15 bases between them. This CDR3 is CASSLDRGNLNTEAFF. CDR3 bases: TGTGCCAGCAGCCTAGACAGAGGAAACCTGAACACTGAAGCTTTCTTT.

Details on this clone: Other nucleotide sequences from this sample produce the same CDR3. The chain links TRBV11-1 to TRBJ2-7; D might be TRBD1 (6 bases). V was cut by 3 bases and J by 4 bases, with 13 bases left in between. This CDR3 has 14 amino acids. CDR1 and CDR2 (germline): SGHAT, FQDESV (reference sequence). CDR3 in amino acids: CASSLEAGAYEQYF. The CDR3 nucleotides are TGTGCCAGCAGCTTGGAGGCAGGGGCTTACGAGCAGTACTTC.

The CDR3 spells CATSSGDRYPTEPQHF. CDR3 sequence (DNA): TGTGCCACCAGCAGTGGGGACAGGTACCCAACGGAGCCCCAGCATTTT. The chain recombines TRBV15 with TRBJ1-5; 8 bases fit TRBD1. The trim removed 3 bases at V and 8 bases at J, leaving 12 bases unmatched. The CDR3 covers 16 residues. Germline values: CDR1 LNHNV, CDR2 YYDKDF (reference sequence).